Each of the 16 T cell receptor beta chains below was sequenced from the same sample in a study of cytomegalovirus exposure and HLA in healthy donors. Primers: 60 Vbeta forward and 13 Jbeta reverse. The method was immunoSEQ multiplex PCR; TCRdb's version includes in-frame clones alone and lacks a portion of them. The sample holds 150,000 to 200,000 clones, 60% to 80% seen once. The sequenced sample consisted of PBMCs. These receptors originate from a woman between 45 and 65 years old in good health and CMV-seropositive.

This clone appeared a few times. The V call is TRBV18, the J call TRBJ1-1, with 11 bases lining up with TRBD1. Trimming at V came to 2 bases and at J to 2 bases, leaving 1 base not matched to a gene. Germline V gene lookup returns CDR1 KGHSH and CDR2 LQKENI. This CDR3 has 15 amino acids. CDR3 nucleotide sequence: TGTGCCAGCTCACCAGGACAGGGGGCCAACACTGAAGCTTTCTTT. This sequence encodes CASSPGQGANTEAFF.

The CDR3 loop is CASSRAAVTEAFF. CDR3 nucleotide sequence: TGTGCCAGTAGCCGAGCCGCGGTCACTGAAGCTTTCTTT. The rearrangement links TRBV19 to TRBJ1-1; no clear D. Trimming cost V 6 bases and J 4 bases, with 12 bases left between them. This CDR3 has 13 residues. Germline CDR1 reads LNHDA; CDR2 reads SQIVND (reference sequence).

CDR3 region: CASSVGGLAGGPLLNSGANVLTF. In DNA, the CDR3 is TGTGCCAGCAGCGTAGGTGGACTAGCGGGAGGCCCACTTCTTAATTCTGGGGCCAACGTCCTGACTTTC. This chain links TRBV9 with TRBJ2-6, with 14 bases fitting TRBD2. V lost 0 bases to trimming and J lost 1 base; unmatched junction nucleotides: 15. Germline V lookup: CDR1 SGDLS, CDR2 YYNGEE. The CDR3 is made up of 23 amino acids.

This sequence joins TRBV6-1 and TRBJ1-2; 7 nucleotides align to TRBD1. There are 12 residues in the CDR3. Germline CDR1 is MNHNS and CDR2 is SASEGT. The trim removed 8 bases at V and 7 bases at J, leaving 7 bases unmatched. CDR3 DNA: TGTGCCAGCCACACCGACAGGGTTGGCTACACCTTC. It yields the protein CASHTDRVGYTF.

The chain uses TRBV7-2 and TRBJ1-5, with D possibly matching TRBD1 (6 bases). The CDR3 length is 17 residues. Germline V CDR1 and CDR2: SGHTA, FQGNSA. V was clipped by 1 base and J by 0 bases, with 13 bases between them. CDR3 sequence: CASSLVDRLHSNQPQHF. The CDR3 nucleotides are TGTGCCAGCAGCTTAGTAGACAGGCTTCATAGCAATCAGCCCCAGCATTTT.

The CDR3 sequence: CASSKVEAAGGLAYQETQYF. The CDR3 DNA follows: TGTGCCAGCAGCAAAGTAGAGGCGGCAGGGGGCTTAGCGTACCAAGAGACCCAGTACTTC. This chain links TRBV21-1 with TRBJ2-5; the D call in the table, TRBD1, was not verified against the DNA. TRBV21-1 is an annotated pseudogene. This CDR3 is built from 20 residues.

This clone was picked up one time. CDR3 sequence (DNA): TGTGCCAGCAGCCACCATGGCCCCTACAATGAGCAGTTCTTC. Encoded protein: CASSHHGPYNEQFF. The V and J genes are TRBV7-8 and TRBJ2-1; D unresolved. V dropped 5 bases and J dropped 2 bases, with 10 bases sitting between them. The CDR3 length is 14 residues. In germline, CDR1 is SGHVS, CDR2 FQNEAQ.

The J gene is TRBJ1-5, the V gene TRBV2, with a tentative D call TRBD1 (5 bases). V dropped 1 base and J dropped 7 bases, with 17 bases sitting between them. Germline CDR1 and CDR2: SNHLY and FYNNEI. The CDR3 is made up of 16 amino acids. The CDR3 sequence is CASSEEGRGLRQPQHF. The CDR3, as DNA: TGTGCCAGCAGTGAAGAGGGGAGGGGTCTGCGACAGCCCCAGCATTTT.

About this clone: The limits of the CDR3 on the DNA are not certain, so only TCRdb's listed CDR3 is given. The genes are TRBV7-8 and TRBJ1-2. Looked up from germline, CDR1 is SGHVS and CDR2 is FQNEAQ. The CDR3 spans 13 residues, counting both ends. This chain's CDR3 is CASSFGSGGGYTF.

The rearrangement links TRBV25-1 to TRBJ2-3, with a possible D match to TRBD1 (6 bases). V lost 3 bases and J lost 7, with 14 bases in between. Germline V gives CDR1 MGHDK, CDR2 SYGVNS. The CDR3 spans 14 residues. The DNA of the CDR3 is TGTGCCAGCAGTGAGAATACAGGGACCTATACGCAGTATTTT. It is translated as CASSENTGTYTQYF.

The genes are TRBV19 and TRBJ2-1, with D perhaps matching TRBD2 (5 bases). There are 15 residues in the CDR3. Trimming left V 4 bases short and J 3 bases short, with 13 bases between. Looked up from germline, CDR1 is LNHDA and CDR2 is SQIVND (reference sequence). This CDR3 reads CASSKDSTYYNEQFF. CDR3 bases: TGTGCCAGTAGTAAGGACTCGACGTACTACAATGAGCAGTTCTTC.

A single count supports this clone. This rearrangement joins TRBV7-9 to TRBJ1-1, with D possibly being TRBD1 (5 bases). The CDR3 is made up of 14 amino acids. Germline CDR1 SEHNR, CDR2 FQNEAQ (reference sequence). V dropped 3 bases and J dropped 1 base, with 9 bases sitting between them. CDR3 amino acids: CASSFQGRNTEAFF. As DNA, the CDR3 is TGTGCCAGCAGCTTTCAGGGAAGGAACACTGAAGCTTTCTTT.

The chain carries TRBV7-9 and TRBJ2-7; D is unresolved. The CDR3 is 16 residues long. Trimming pared 1 base from V and 4 bases from J, leaving 17 bases between. The V gene's germline CDR1 is SEHNR and CDR2 FQNEAQ (reference sequence). The DNA for the CDR3 is TGTGCCAGCAGCTTAGGGATGGGCCGGCATAGGTACGAGCAGTACTTC. This codes for CASSLGMGRHRYEQYF.

The V call is TRBV2, the J call TRBJ2-4, with D perhaps matching TRBD1 (6 bases). The CDR3 runs to 12 residues. V was shortened by 8 bases and J by 9 bases, with 14 bases between the two germline ends. Looked up from germline, CDR1 is SNHLY and CDR2 is FYNNEI. The CDR3 loop reads CASQNRDGIQYF. The CDR3 DNA is TGTGCCAGCCAAAACAGGGATGGCATTCAGTACTTC.

This clone was seen a few times. The rearrangement uses TRBV30 and TRBJ1-1, with a possible D match to TRBD1 (6 bases). V lost 1 base and J 10 bases, leaving 13 bases between the germline ends. Germline V gene sequence: CDR1 GTSNPN, CDR2 SVGIG (reference sequence). This CDR3 is built from 12 residues. The CDR3 coding sequence is TGTGCCTGGAGTGAGACAGGTGGGCGAGCTTTCTTT. As protein: CAWSETGGRAFF.

The chain links TRBV20-1 to TRBJ2-3, with D possibly being TRBD2 (6 bases). This CDR3 spans 11 amino acids. Germline CDR1 and CDR2: DFQATT and SNEGSKA (reference sequence). V lost 7 bases to trimming and J lost 6 bases, with 11 bases between them. In DNA, the CDR3 is TGCAGTGTTACGCGGGGCGATACGCAGTATTTT. This gives the protein CSVTRGDTQYF.